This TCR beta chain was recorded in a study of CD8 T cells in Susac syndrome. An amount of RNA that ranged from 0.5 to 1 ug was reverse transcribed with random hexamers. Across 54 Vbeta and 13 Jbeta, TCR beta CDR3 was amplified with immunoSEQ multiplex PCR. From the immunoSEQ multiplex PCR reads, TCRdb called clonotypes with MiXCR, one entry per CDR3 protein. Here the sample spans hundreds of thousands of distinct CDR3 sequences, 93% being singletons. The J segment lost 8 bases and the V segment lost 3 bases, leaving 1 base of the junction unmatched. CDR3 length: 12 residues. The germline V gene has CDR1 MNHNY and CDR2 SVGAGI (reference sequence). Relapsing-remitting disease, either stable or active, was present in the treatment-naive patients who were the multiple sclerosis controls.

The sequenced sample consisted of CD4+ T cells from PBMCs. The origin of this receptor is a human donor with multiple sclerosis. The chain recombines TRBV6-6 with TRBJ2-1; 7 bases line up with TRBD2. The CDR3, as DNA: TGTGCCAGCAGTTATCGGGGGGATGAGCAGTTCTTC. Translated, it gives CASSYRGDEQFF.